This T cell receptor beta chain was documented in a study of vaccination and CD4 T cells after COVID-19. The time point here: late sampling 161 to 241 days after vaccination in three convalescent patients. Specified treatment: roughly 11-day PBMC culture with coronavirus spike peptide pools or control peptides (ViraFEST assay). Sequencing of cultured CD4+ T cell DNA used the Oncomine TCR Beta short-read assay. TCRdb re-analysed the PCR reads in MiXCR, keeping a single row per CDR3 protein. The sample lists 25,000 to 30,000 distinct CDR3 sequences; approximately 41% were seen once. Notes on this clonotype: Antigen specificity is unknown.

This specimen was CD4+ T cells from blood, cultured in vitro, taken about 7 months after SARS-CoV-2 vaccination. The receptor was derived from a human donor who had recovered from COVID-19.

CDR3 amino acids: CATSRNRATTYEQYF. Written as DNA, the CDR3 is TGTGCCACCAGCAGAAATCGAGCAACCACCTACGAGCAGTACTTC. The chain couples TRBV15 to TRBJ2-7; D remains unclear. This CDR3 region has 15 residues. V shed 2 bases and J shed 2 bases, with 13 bases lying between them. Per germline, CDR1 LNHNV and CDR2 YYDKDF (reference sequence).